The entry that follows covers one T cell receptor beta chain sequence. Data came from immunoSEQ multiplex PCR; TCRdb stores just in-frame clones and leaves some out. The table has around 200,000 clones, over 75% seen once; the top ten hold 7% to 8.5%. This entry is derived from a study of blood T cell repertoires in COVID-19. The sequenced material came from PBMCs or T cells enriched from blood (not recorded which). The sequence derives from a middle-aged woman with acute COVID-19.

CDR3 sequence: CASRVTGDGQPQHF. In DNA, the CDR3 is TGTGCCAGCAGGGTTACAGGGGACGGGCAGCCCCAGCATTTT. V and J are TRBV2 and TRBJ1-5; 7 positions match TRBD1. V lost 6 bases, J lost 7 bases, and 9 bases stayed unmatched. The CDR3 covers 14 residues. From germline, CDR1 is SNHLY and CDR2 FYNNEI.